This T cell receptor beta chain was recovered during a study of Graves' ophthalmopathy and Graves' hyperthyroidism. Study-level results: Separation of ophthalmopathy from stable hyperthyroidism was achieved by a 13-signature model, at approximately 90% sensitivity and 81.08% specificity.

This clonotype was counted many times. Its target is not known. Amplification of the TCR beta CDR3 regions used RNA transcripts (as template). An initial RT-PCR round employing HTBI primers preceded a second-round multiplex PCR. TCRdb analysed the multiplex PCR reads with MiXCR anew, one entry per CDR3 protein. The sample shows over 650,000 distinct CDR3 sequences, about two fifths of them seen only once. Diagnosis used clinical symptoms, serum thyroxine, TRAb, thyroid ultrasound and orbital computed tomography. CDR1 is SGHVS and CDR2 is FQNEAQ in the germline V gene. This CDR3 region has 16 residues. V was clipped by 1 base and J by 2 bases; unmatched bases: 7.

Sequencing was performed on peripheral blood. The gene calls are TRBV7-8 and TRBJ2-7; 8 bases match TRBD2. The source of this sequence is an adult man with Graves' ophthalmopathy. CDR3 coding DNA: TGTGCCAGCAGCTTAGGGGGCGGGAGGAGAGCCTACGAGCAGTACTTC. Its translation: CASSLGGGRRAYEQYF.